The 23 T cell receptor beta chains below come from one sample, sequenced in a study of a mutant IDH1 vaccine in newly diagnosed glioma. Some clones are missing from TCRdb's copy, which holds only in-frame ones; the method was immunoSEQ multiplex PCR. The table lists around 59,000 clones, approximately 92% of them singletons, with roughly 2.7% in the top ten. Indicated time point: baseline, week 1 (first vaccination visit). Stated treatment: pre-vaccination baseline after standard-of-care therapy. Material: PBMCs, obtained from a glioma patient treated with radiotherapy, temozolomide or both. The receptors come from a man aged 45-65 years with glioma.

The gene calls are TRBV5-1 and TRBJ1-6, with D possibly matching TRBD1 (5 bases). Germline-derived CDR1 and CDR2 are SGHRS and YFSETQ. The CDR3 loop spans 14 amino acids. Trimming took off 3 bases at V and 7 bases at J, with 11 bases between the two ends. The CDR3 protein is CASSSQGGNSPLHF. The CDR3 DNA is TGCGCCAGCAGCTCCCAGGGCGGGAATTCACCCCTCCACTTT.

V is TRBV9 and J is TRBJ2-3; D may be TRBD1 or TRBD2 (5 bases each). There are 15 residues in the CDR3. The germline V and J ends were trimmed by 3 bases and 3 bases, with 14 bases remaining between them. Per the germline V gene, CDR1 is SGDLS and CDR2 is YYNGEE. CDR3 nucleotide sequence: TGTGCCAGCAGCGACGAAGGGACGATGACAGATACGCAGTATTTT. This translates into CASSDEGTMTDTQYF.

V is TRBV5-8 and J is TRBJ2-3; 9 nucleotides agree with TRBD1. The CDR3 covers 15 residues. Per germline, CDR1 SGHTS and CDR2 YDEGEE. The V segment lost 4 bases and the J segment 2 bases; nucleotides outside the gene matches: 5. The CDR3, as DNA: TGTGCCAGCAGCCAAGGACAGGGGAACACAGATACGCAGTATTTT. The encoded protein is CASSQGQGNTDTQYF.

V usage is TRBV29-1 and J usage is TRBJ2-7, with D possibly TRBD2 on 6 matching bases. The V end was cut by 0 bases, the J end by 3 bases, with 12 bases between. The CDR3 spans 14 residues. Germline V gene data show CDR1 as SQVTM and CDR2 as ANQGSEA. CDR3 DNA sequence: TGCAGCGTTGAAGATCGGGGACTTGGCTACGAGCAGTACTTC. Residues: CSVEDRGLGYEQYF.

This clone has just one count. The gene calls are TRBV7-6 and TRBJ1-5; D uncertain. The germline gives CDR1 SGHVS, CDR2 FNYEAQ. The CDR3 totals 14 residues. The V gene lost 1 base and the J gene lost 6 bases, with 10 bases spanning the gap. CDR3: CASSLESNGQPQHF. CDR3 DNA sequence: TGTGCCAGCAGCTTAGAGAGCAACGGTCAGCCCCAGCATTTT.

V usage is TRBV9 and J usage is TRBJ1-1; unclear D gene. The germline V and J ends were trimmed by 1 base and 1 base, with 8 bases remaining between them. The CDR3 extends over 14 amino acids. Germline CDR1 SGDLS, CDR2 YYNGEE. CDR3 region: CASSVRAGNTEAFF. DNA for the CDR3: TGTGCCAGCAGCGTAAGGGCCGGGAACACTGAAGCTTTCTTT.

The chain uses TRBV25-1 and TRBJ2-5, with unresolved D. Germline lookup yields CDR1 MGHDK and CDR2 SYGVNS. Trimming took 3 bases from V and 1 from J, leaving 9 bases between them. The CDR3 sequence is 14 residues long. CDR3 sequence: CASSDSLVQETQYF. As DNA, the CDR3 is TGTGCCAGCAGTGATTCATTGGTCCAAGAGACCCAGTACTTC.

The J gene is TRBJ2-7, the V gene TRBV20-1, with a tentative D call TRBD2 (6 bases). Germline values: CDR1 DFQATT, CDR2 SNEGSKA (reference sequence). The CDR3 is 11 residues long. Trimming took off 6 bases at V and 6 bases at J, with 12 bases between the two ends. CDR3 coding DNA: TGCAGTGCCATGACTAGGGGCGAGCAGTACTTC. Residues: CSAMTRGEQYF.

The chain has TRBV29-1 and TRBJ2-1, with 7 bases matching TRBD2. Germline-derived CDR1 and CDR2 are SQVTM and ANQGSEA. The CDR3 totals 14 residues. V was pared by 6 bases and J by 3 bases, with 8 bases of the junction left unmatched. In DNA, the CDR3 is TGCAGCGTCCCGGGACTAACAAACTACAATGAGCAGTTCTTC. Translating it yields CSVPGLTNYNEQFF.

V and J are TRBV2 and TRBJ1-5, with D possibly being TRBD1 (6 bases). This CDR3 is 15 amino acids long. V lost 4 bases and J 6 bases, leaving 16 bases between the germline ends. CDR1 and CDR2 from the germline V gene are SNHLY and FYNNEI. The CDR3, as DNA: TGTGCCAGCAGTGGCGGCAGGGGAGCAGGTCAGCCCCAGCATTTT. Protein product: CASSGGRGAGQPQHF.

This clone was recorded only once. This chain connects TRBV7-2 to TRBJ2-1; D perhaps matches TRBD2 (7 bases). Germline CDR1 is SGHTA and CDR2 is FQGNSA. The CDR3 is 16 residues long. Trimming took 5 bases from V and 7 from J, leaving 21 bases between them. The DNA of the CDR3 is TGTGCCAGCAGCCCGGAGGGGGGGGCCATTGGGAATGAGCAGTTCTTC. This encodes CASSPEGGAIGNEQFF.

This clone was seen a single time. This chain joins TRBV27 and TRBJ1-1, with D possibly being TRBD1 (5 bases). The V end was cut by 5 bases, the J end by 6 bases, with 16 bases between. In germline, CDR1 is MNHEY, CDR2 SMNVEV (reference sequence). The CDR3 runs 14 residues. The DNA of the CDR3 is TGTGCCAGCAGTCTTAACCGGGACCGAGCTGAAGCTTTCTTT. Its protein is CASSLNRDRAEAFF.

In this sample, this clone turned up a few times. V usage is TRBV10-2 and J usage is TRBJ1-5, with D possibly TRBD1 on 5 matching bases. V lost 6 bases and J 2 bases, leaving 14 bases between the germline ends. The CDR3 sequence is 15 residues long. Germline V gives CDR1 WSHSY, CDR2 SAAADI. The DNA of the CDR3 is TGCGCCAGCAGGGATACAGGTCTCGGCAATCAGCCCCAGCATTTT. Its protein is CASRDTGLGNQPQHF.

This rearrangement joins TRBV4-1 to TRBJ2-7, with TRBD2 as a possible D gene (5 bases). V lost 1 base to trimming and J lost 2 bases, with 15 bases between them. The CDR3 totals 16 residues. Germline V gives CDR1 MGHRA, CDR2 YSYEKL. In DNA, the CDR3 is TGCGCCAGCAGCCAAGCTGGGAGCCCGGGGACCTACGAGCAGTACTTC. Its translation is CASSQAGSPGTYEQYF.

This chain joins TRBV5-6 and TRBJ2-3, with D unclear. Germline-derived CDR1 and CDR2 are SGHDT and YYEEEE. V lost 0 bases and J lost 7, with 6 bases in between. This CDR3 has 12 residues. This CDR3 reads CASSLGSNTQYF. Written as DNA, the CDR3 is TGTGCCAGCAGCTTGGGGTCGAATACGCAGTATTTT.

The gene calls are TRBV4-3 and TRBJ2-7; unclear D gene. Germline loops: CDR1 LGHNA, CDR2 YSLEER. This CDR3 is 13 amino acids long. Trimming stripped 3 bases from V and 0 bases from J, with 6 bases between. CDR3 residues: CASSHGYSYEQYF. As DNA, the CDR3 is TGCGCCAGCAGCCACGGGTACTCCTACGAGCAGTACTTC.

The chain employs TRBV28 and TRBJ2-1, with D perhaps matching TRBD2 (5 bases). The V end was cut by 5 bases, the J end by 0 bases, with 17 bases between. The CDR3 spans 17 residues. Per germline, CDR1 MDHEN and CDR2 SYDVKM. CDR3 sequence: CASSTRYRGFSYNEQFF. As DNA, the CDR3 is TGTGCCAGCAGTACCCGTTATCGGGGATTCTCCTACAATGAGCAGTTCTTC.

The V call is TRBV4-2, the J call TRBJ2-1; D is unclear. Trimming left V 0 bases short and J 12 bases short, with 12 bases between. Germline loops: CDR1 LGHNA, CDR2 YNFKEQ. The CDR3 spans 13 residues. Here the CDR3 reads CASSQDRRGGQFF. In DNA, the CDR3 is TGTGCCAGCAGCCAAGATAGGCGAGGTGGGCAGTTCTTC.

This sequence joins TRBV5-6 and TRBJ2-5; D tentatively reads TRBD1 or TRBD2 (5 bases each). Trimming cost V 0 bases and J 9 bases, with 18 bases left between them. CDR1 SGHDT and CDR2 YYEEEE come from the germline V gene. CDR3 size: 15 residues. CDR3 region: CASSLGAAAQGAQYF. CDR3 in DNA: TGTGCCAGCAGCTTGGGGGCAGCGGCCCAAGGGGCCCAGTACTTC.

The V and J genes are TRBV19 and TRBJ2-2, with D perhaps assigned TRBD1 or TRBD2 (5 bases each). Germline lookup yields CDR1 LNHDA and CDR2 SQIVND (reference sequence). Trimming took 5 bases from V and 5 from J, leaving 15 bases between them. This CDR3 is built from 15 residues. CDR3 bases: TGTGCCAGTAGTTCCCGCCGTGGGGGTACCGGGGAGCTGTTTTTT. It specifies CASSSRRGGTGELFF.

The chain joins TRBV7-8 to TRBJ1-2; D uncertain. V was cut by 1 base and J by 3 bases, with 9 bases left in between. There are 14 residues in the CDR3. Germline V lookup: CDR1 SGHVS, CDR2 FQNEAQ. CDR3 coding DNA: TGTGCCAGCAGCTTAGGGTCTGGGGACTATGGCTACACCTTC. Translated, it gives CASSLGSGDYGYTF.

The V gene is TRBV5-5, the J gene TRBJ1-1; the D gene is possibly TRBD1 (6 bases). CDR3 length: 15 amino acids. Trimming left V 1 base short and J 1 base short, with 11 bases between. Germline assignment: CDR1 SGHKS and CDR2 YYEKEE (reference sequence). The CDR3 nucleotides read TGTGCCAGCAGCTTGAGGAGGGGGTGGAACACTGAAGCTTTCTTT. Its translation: CASSLRRGWNTEAFF.

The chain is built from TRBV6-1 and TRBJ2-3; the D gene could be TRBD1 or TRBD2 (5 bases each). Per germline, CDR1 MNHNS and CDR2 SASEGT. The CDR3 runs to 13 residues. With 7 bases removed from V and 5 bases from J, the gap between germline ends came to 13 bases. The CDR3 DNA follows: TGTGCCAGCATCCTAGGGACCAAAGATACGCAGTATTTT. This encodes CASILGTKDTQYF.